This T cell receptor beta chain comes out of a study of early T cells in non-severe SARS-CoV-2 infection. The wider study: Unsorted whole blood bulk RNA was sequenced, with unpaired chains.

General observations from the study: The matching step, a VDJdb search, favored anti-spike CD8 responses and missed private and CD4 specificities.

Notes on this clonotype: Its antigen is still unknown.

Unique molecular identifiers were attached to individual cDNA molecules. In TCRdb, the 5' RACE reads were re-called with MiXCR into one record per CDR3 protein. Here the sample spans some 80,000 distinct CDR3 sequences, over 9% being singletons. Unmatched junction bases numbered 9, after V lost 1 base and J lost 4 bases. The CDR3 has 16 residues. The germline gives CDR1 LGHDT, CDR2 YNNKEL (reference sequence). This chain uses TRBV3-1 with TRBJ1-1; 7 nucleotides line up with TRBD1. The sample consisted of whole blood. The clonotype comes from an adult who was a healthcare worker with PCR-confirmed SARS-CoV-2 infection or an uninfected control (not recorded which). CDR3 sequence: CASSQGTIQGTTEAFF. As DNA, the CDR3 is TGTGCCAGCAGCCAAGGTACAATACAGGGGACCACTGAAGCTTTCTTT.